One sample yielded the 8 T cell receptor beta chains listed below, sequenced in a study of cytomegalovirus exposure and HLA in healthy donors (TCRdb year 2017). The library was produced with the immunoSEQ multiplex PCR assay. Not all clones reach the TCRdb copy of this immuneACCESS table, which keeps in-frame sequences only. Checked studies attribute under half of the gap to unresolved V genes and leave the rest unexplained. The sample data list more than 150,000 clones, and around 82% of these were observed just once. The ten biggest clones cover approximately 3% of the sample. The sequencing sample was made of PBMCs. The source of these receptors is a woman aged 18 to 35 in good health and CMV-seropositive.

The chain carries TRBV4-1 and TRBJ1-5, with TRBD1 matching over 8 bases. The V and J ends lost 4 bases and 1 base, in that order; junction bases with no gene match: 12. This CDR3 comprises 18 residues. Germline V lookup: CDR1 MGHRA, CDR2 YSYEKL. CDR3 region: CASSPGQGVAWSNQPQHF. CDR3 sequence (DNA): TGCGCCAGCAGCCCTGGACAGGGCGTAGCATGGAGCAATCAGCCCCAGCATTTT.

The chain couples TRBV5-1 to TRBJ2-1, with TRBD1 matching 7 bases. V dropped 4 bases and J dropped 7; count of bases not matched to a gene: 8. The CDR3 has 14 amino acids. Germline CDR1 SGHRS, CDR2 YFSETQ. The CDR3 sequence is CASSRDSSFNEQFF. As DNA, the CDR3 is TGCGCCAGCAGCCGGGACAGCTCCTTTAATGAGCAGTTCTTC.

This chain links TRBV18 with TRBJ1-2; D not resolved. Germline V CDR1 and CDR2: KGHSH, LQKENI. This CDR3 has 13 residues. Trimming left V 2 bases short and J 6 bases short, with 10 bases between. For the CDR3, the DNA is TGTGCCAGCTCACCAGACTCCGGAAATGGCTACACCTTC. Translated: CASSPDSGNGYTF.

V is TRBV6-1 and J is TRBJ2-3; TRBD1 might be the D (6 bases). The CDR3 loop spans 15 amino acids. Looked up from germline, CDR1 is MNHNS and CDR2 is SASEGT. With 6 bases removed from V and 0 bases from J, the gap between germline ends came to 13 bases. The CDR3 loop is CASRIRDISTDTQYF. DNA of the CDR3: TGTGCCAGCAGAATCCGGGACATTAGCACAGATACGCAGTATTTT.

V usage is TRBV4-2 and J usage is TRBJ2-7; D unclear. Trimming pared 0 bases from V and 2 bases from J, leaving 20 bases between. Germline V gene sequence: CDR1 LGHNA, CDR2 YNFKEQ. The CDR3 has 18 amino acids. CDR3 loop: CASSQDTQTKAAAYEQYF. The CDR3 DNA follows: TGTGCCAGCAGCCAAGATACTCAAACTAAGGCAGCCGCCTACGAGCAGTACTTC.

The V gene is TRBV5-4, the J gene TRBJ2-7; D is possibly TRBD1 (5 bases). The V end was cut by 3 bases, the J end by 0 bases, with 7 bases between. Germline loops: CDR1 SGHNT, CDR2 YYREEE (reference sequence). The CDR3 runs 13 residues. The CDR3: CASSSRGSYEQYF. The CDR3 DNA sequence: TGTGCCAGCAGCTCTAGGGGCTCCTACGAGCAGTACTTC. Full variable domain (remainder filled in from reference TRBV5-4 and TRBJ2-7): ETGVTQSPTHLIKTRGQQVTLRCSSQSGHNTVSWYQQALGQGPQFIFQYYREEENGRGNFPPRFSGLQFPNYSSELNVNALELDDSALYLCASSSRGSYEQYFGPGTRLTVT.

The chain joins TRBV7-6 to TRBJ2-5; TRBD2 aligns across 10 bases. Per the germline V gene, CDR1 is SGHVS and CDR2 is FNYEAQ. V lost 5 bases and J lost 1; bases outside the gene matches: 4. There are 15 residues in the CDR3. The CDR3 DNA reads as TGTGCCAGCAGCATGAGCGGGGGGGCCCAAGAGACCCAGTACTTC. Its translation is CASSMSGGAQETQYF.

This clone appeared many times. The rearrangement uses TRBV5-4 and TRBJ1-1; D remains ambiguous. Trimming shortened V by 2 bases and J by 2 bases, and 10 bases separated the two germline ends. The CDR3 runs 14 residues. Germline V gene lookup returns CDR1 SGHNT and CDR2 YYREEE (reference sequence). CDR3 nucleotide sequence: TGTGCCAGCAGCTTAGGAGGGCCCAACACTGAAGCTTTCTTT. Translating gives CASSLGGPNTEAFF.